This T cell receptor (beta chain) appears in the sequencing data of a study of metastatic and nonmetastatic thyroid tumors. Turning to the study itself: The comparison covered peripheral blood and tumor or nodule tissue in malignant and benign thyroid patients. Findings and caveats of the study: Malignant tumors reportedly showed significantly higher TCR beta diversity than benign nodules in both blood and tumor.

V was cut by 3 bases and J by 4 bases, with 4 bases left in between. Per germline, CDR1 ENHRY and CDR2 SYGVKD. The CDR3 runs to 12 residues. This clone came up a few times. Its antigen is not known. No patient received treatment before thyroid surgery. Authors' methods: The study took CDR3 differences across clinicopathological groups and made a distant-metastasis classifier for papillary thyroid cancer from them. TCRdb re-called clones from the PCR reads using MiXCR. Clone size and V and J calls follow TCRdb, not the original study. The table lists approximately 25,000 clones, approximately 16% of them singletons.

This sequence was found in a male donor with papillary thyroid cancer or a benign thyroid nodule (not recorded which). Some clones in this sample may be carry-over from other donors' samples. Sequences were obtained from blood. The chain employs TRBV10-3 and TRBJ1-5; no clear D gene. This chain's CDR3 is CAISDGNQPQHF. Here the CDR3 DNA reads TGTGCCATCAGTGATGGGAATCAGCCCCAGCATTTT.